This T cell receptor beta chain came from a study of metastatic and nonmetastatic thyroid tumors. Study background: Both malignant and benign thyroid patients supplied peripheral blood and tumor or nodule tissue samples, across which the repertoires of these patients were then compared.

Ahead of thyroid surgery, no patient had received treatment of any kind. How the authors handled the data: Using the CDR3 differences seen across clinicopathological groups, the authors built a distant-metastasis classifier for papillary thyroid cancer, which was meant to discriminate distant-metastatic patients. TCRdb reanalyzed the PCR reads via MiXCR. The authors' filters were not applied to this entry. The table lists under 25,000 clones, around an eighth of them singletons, with 17% in the top ten. Note on this clone: The junction differs from germline at one of its ends, possibly a read error.

The germline V gene encodes CDR1 MNHEY and CDR2 SVGAGI. The CDR3 is 13 amino acids. The TCR was taken from a female donor with papillary thyroid cancer or a benign thyroid nodule (not recorded which). Some clones in this sample may be carry-over from other donors' samples. V usage is TRBV6-5 and J usage is TRBJ1-6; D is ambiguous. The specimen sequenced was blood. Here the CDR3 DNA reads TGTGCCAGCTGTTACGGCGGGAATACTCCCCTCCACTTT. It encodes CASCYGGNTPLHF.